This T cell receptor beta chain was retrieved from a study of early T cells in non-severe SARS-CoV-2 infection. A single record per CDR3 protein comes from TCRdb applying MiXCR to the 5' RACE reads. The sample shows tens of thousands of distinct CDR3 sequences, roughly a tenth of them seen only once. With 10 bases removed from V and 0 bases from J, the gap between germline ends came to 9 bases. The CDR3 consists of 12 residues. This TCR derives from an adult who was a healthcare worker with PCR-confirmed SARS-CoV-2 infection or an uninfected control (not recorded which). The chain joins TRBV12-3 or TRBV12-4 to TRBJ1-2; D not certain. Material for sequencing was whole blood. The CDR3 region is CAISRTNYGYTF. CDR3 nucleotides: TGTGCCATTTCCCGGACTAACTATGGCTACACCTTC.